This TCR beta chain was observed in a study of neurological immune-mediated disorders. This clonotype was found many times. Trimming stripped 3 bases from V and 1 base from J, with 6 bases between. This CDR3 is 13 amino acids long. TCRdb itself ran the 5' RACE reads through MiXCR, one entry per CDR3 protein. Of about 80,000 distinct CDR3 sequences listed, over 4.5% are singletons. Documented time point: longitudinal time-point 2. The specimen was PBMCs. This receptor was obtained from a woman in her fifties or sixties with multiple sclerosis. The J gene is TRBJ1-2, the V gene TRBV12-3 or TRBV12-4; no reliable D call. The CDR3 region is CASSFQDNYGYTF. The CDR3 DNA reads TGTGCCAGCAGTTTCCAGGATAACTATGGCTACACCTTC.